The 31 T cell receptor beta chains below all came from one sample that was sequenced in a study of cytomegalovirus exposure and HLA in healthy donors. The PCR used 60 Vbeta and 13 Jbeta primers. The repertoire was sequenced with immunoSEQ multiplex PCR; TCRdb's copy has only in-frame clones and lacks some. In the table there are 100,000 to 150,000 clones, about three quarters of which are singletons. Sequences were obtained from PBMCs. The receptors were sampled from a man aged 30-40 years in good health and CMV-seronegative.

CDR3 sequence: CASMSGRGSYEQYF. The CDR3 nucleotides are TGTGCCAGCATGTCGGGTAGGGGTTCCTACGAGCAGTACTTC. The chain is built from TRBV6-5 and TRBJ2-7; possible D gene TRBD1, 5 bases. Trimming left V 7 bases short and J 1 base short, with 14 bases between. The V gene's germline CDR1 is MNHEY and CDR2 SVGAGI. This CDR3 comprises 14 residues.

The CDR3 protein is CAVRQTGNFNSPLHF. In DNA form, the CDR3 reads TGTGCCGTGCGTCAGACAGGGAACTTTAATTCACCCCTCCACTTT. This chain uses TRBV19 with TRBJ1-6; 7 bases line up with TRBD1. The CDR3 covers 15 residues. Germline CDR1 is LNHDA and CDR2 is SQIVND (reference sequence). The V and J ends lost 11 bases and 6 bases, in that order; junction bases with no gene match: 13.

This clone has just one count. The chain carries TRBV28 and TRBJ2-5; TRBD2 matches at 11 bases. V gave up 5 bases and J gave up 5 bases; unmatched junction bases: 7. Germline V lookup: CDR1 MDHEN, CDR2 SYDVKM. The CDR3 loop spans 15 amino acids. CDR3: CASSRPLAGAETQYF. The CDR3 nucleotides read TGTGCCAGCAGTCGACCACTAGCGGGGGCGGAGACCCAGTACTTC.

The CDR3 loop reads CASSVGQGHGQPQHF. The CDR3 nucleotides are TGTGCCAGCAGCGTAGGTCAGGGGCATGGACAGCCCCAGCATTTT. J is TRBJ1-5 and V is TRBV9, with D possibly TRBD1 on 6 matching bases. Germline V gene sequence: CDR1 SGDLS, CDR2 YYNGEE. This CDR3 has 15 amino acids. Trimming cost V 0 bases and J 7 bases, with 14 bases left between them.

This clone was counted between two and nine times. V is TRBV6-6 and J is TRBJ2-1; D perhaps matches TRBD1 (6 bases). CDR1 MNHNY and CDR2 SVGAGI come from the germline V gene (reference sequence). The ends were cut back, 8 bases at V and 10 bases at J, with 15 bases in the middle. This CDR3 contains 12 residues. The CDR3, as DNA: TGTGCCAGCGGGTCTACAGGGCTGGAGCAGTTCTTC. As protein: CASGSTGLEQFF.

This clone has a single count. The V and J genes are TRBV6-9 and TRBJ2-5, with D uncertain. This CDR3 region has 16 residues. The ends were cut back, 0 bases at V and 2 bases at J, with 13 bases in the middle. Looked up from germline, CDR1 is MNHGY and CDR2 is SVAAGI. The CDR3 sequence: CASSYSRLGRQETQYF. The DNA for the CDR3 is TGTGCCAGCAGTTATTCGCGTTTGGGCAGACAAGAGACCCAGTACTTC.

The chain combines TRBV6-5 with TRBJ2-3; D remains unclear. Deletions cut 2 bases from V and 5 bases from J, with 17 bases between. Germline V gives CDR1 MNHEY, CDR2 SVGAGI. This CDR3 is built from 16 residues. The CDR3 sequence is CASSYTPSGFRDTQYF. The CDR3 coding sequence is TGTGCCAGCAGTTACACCCCATCAGGATTTAGAGATACGCAGTATTTT.

V usage is TRBV5-5 and J usage is TRBJ2-7; TRBD1 agrees at 7 bases. The CDR3 consists of 15 residues. Germline assignment: CDR1 SGHKS and CDR2 YYEKEE (reference sequence). The J segment lost 0 bases and the V segment lost 1 base, leaving 4 bases of the junction unmatched. CDR3 sequence reads: CASSLTAGGSYEQYF. In DNA form, the CDR3 reads TGTGCCAGCAGCTTGACGGCAGGGGGCTCCTACGAGCAGTACTTC.

The V and J genes are TRBV6-1 and TRBJ2-7; 7 nucleotides align to TRBD1. The length of the CDR3 is 15 residues. V lost 5 bases, J lost 2 bases, and 9 bases stayed unmatched. Germline-derived CDR1 and CDR2 are MNHNS and SASEGT. CDR3: CASSRQGSLPYEQYF. CDR3 nucleotide sequence: TGTGCCAGCAGTCGACAGGGTTCGCTTCCCTACGAGCAGTACTTC.

This clone was observed once. This sequence joins TRBV9 and TRBJ1-1; a possible D gene is TRBD1 (6 bases). There are 14 residues in the CDR3. Germline CDR1 SGDLS, CDR2 YYNGEE. Trimming left V 3 bases short and J 1 base short, with 10 bases between. CDR3 protein: CASSGDTWNTEAFF. Written as DNA, the CDR3 is TGTGCCAGCAGCGGGGACACCTGGAACACTGAAGCTTTCTTT.

The V and J genes are TRBV12-5 and TRBJ2-3, with TRBD2 matching over 8 bases. The CDR3 length is 16 residues. Looked up from germline, CDR1 is LGHNT and CDR2 is FRNRAP. V lost 7 bases, J lost 0 bases, and 9 bases stayed unmatched. This chain's CDR3 is CASVWSGGASTDTQYF. The CDR3 nucleotides read TGTGCTAGTGTTTGGAGCGGGGGTGCTAGCACAGATACGCAGTATTTT.

The gene calls are TRBV19 and TRBJ1-1; D is uncertain. The CDR3 has 11 amino acids. CDR1 is LNHDA and CDR2 is SQIVND in the germline V gene (reference sequence). V was trimmed by 3 bases and J by 6 bases, leaving 5 bases between them. The CDR3 is CASSIWPEAFF. The CDR3, as DNA: TGTGCCAGTAGTATCTGGCCTGAAGCTTTCTTT.

The chain joins TRBV29-1 to TRBJ1-2, with D maybe TRBD1 (5 bases). This CDR3 is built from 15 residues. V was pared by 0 bases and J by 4 bases, with 15 bases between. Germline CDR1 SQVTM, CDR2 ANQGSEA. The CDR3 region has the DNA TGCAGCGTTGAAGATCTTGGGGGGAGGGGCTATGGCTACACCTTC. Its protein product is CSVEDLGGRGYGYTF.

This clone was observed a handful of times. The J gene is TRBJ1-5, the V gene TRBV27; D gene unclear. The CDR3 covers 14 residues. Between the trimmed V and J ends, which lost 3 bases and 2 bases, there was a span of 8 bases. Germline CDR1 is MNHEY and CDR2 is SMNVEV (reference sequence). The CDR3 DNA reads as TGTGCCAGCAGTTTGCGGGTTGGCAATCAGCCCCAGCATTTT. This gives the protein CASSLRVGNQPQHF.

The chain carries TRBV7-3 and TRBJ2-5, with 8 bases fitting TRBD2. The CDR3 length is 15 residues. Per the germline V gene, CDR1 is SGHTA and CDR2 is FQGTGA. Trimming took 4 bases from V and 4 from J; bases not matched to a gene: 8. The CDR3, as DNA: TGTGCCAGCAGCTACTATAGCGGGGATGGAGAGACCCAGTACTTC. It codes for CASSYYSGDGETQYF. The entire variable domain, with the rest obtained from reference TRBV7-3 and TRBJ2-5, is as follows: GAGVSQTPSNKVTEKGKYVELRCDPISGHTALYWYRQSLGQGPEFLIYFQGTGAADDSGLPNDRFFAVRPEGSVSTLKIQRTERGDSAVYLCASSYYSGDGETQYFGPGTRLLVL.

The rearrangement links TRBV6-6 to TRBJ1-1; the D gene is possibly TRBD1 (6 bases). Trimming left V 8 bases short and J 5 bases short, with 15 bases between. Germline values: CDR1 MNHNY, CDR2 SVGAGI (reference sequence). CDR3 length: 13 amino acids. The DNA for the CDR3 is TGTGCCAGCCTCCAGGGGTTGGGGACTGAAGCTTTCTTT. It yields the protein CASLQGLGTEAFF.

This sequence joins TRBV5-4 and TRBJ2-2; TRBD1 aligns across 7 bases. This CDR3 is built from 15 residues. Germline V gene data show CDR1 as SGHNT and CDR2 as YYREEE (reference sequence). Trimming cost V 4 bases and J 0 bases; bases outside gene matches: 3. This CDR3 is CASSTGQSNTGELFF. The CDR3 DNA sequence: TGTGCCAGCAGCACGGGACAGTCGAACACCGGGGAGCTGTTTTTT.

The genes are TRBV6-5 and TRBJ2-1; TRBD1 matches at 9 bases. J gave up 4 bases and V 8 bases, and 9 bases lay outside the gene matches. This CDR3 spans 15 amino acids. CDR1 and CDR2 from the germline V gene are MNHEY and SVGAGI. The CDR3 nucleotides are TGTGCCAGCGGGAATGGGGGGACAGGGTACAATGAGCAGTTCTTC. Protein sequence: CASGNGGTGYNEQFF.

The chain has TRBV28 and TRBJ2-5; TRBD1 matches at 9 bases. The V gene's germline CDR1 is MDHEN and CDR2 SYDVKM. This CDR3 region has 16 residues. Trimming at V came to 6 bases and at J to 5 bases, leaving 13 bases not matched to a gene. CDR3 coding DNA: TGTGCCAGCAGACGACTTACGACAGGGGGGAGGGAGACCCAGTACTTC. This translates into CASRRLTTGGRETQYF.

The chain employs TRBV7-2 and TRBJ1-1; no definite D call. Germline loops: CDR1 SGHTA, CDR2 FQGNSA. V lost 3 bases and J 4 bases, leaving 12 bases between the germline ends. CDR3 length equals 14 residues. DNA for the CDR3: TGTGCCAGCAGCTTTATGGTAGGAGGCACTGAAGCTTTCTTT. It encodes CASSFMVGGTEAFF.

The table lists this clone with a count of one. The genes are TRBV14 and TRBJ1-1, with D perhaps TRBD1 (5 bases). The CDR3 length is 15 residues. Per germline, CDR1 SGHDN and CDR2 FVKESK. The ends were cut back, 7 bases at V and 11 bases at J, with 26 bases in the middle. CDR3 coding DNA: TGTGCCAGCACCCCGAGTGGGACCGGGGGAAGATCGGCTTTCTTT. It translates to CASTPSGTGGRSAFF.

This chain links TRBV10-3 with TRBJ1-2; TRBD1 matches 8 bases. The CDR3 covers 13 residues. Germline V lookup: CDR1 ENHRY, CDR2 SYGVKD. The junction had 8 bases not matched to a gene; V was cut back by 10 bases and J by 4 bases. CDR3 protein: CASSGGAGYGYTF. DNA of the CDR3: TGTGCCAGCTCAGGGGGCGCGGGCTATGGCTACACCTTC.

This chain connects TRBV6-5 to TRBJ1-4, with 8 nucleotides matching TRBD1. V dropped 5 bases and J dropped 7; count of bases not matched to a gene: 9. The V gene's germline CDR1 is MNHEY and CDR2 SVGAGI. CDR3 length: 15 residues. CDR3 sequence: CASSLTQGALEKLFF. The CDR3 nucleotides read TGTGCCAGCAGTCTTACTCAGGGGGCCCTTGAAAAACTGTTTTTT.

V gene TRBV5-1 combines with J gene TRBJ2-2; TRBD1 matches at 8 bases. Germline V gene sequence: CDR1 SGHRS, CDR2 YFSETQ. J was trimmed by 3 bases and V by 1 base; bases with no gene match: 8. The CDR3 extends over 17 amino acids. CDR3 sequence: CASSLYVGQGYTGELFF. The CDR3 DNA reads TGCGCCAGCAGCTTGTATGTAGGACAGGGCTACACCGGGGAGCTGTTTTTT. The entire variable domain, with the rest obtained from reference TRBV5-1 and TRBJ2-2, is as follows: KAGVTQTPRYLIKTRGQQVTLSCSPISGHRSVSWYQQTPGQGLQFLFEYFSETQRNKGNFPGRFSGRQFSNSRSEMNVSTLELGDSALYLCASSLYVGQGYTGELFFGEGSRLTVL.

The chain has TRBV6-6 and TRBJ1-6, with 8 bases lining up with TRBD1. The germline V gene has CDR1 MNHNY and CDR2 SVGAGI (reference sequence). The V and J ends lost 7 bases and 9 bases, in that order; junction bases with no gene match: 5. The CDR3 is 13 amino acids. Written as DNA, the CDR3 is TGTGCCAGCATAGGACAGGGTGGTTCACCCCTCCACTTT. Its translation: CASIGQGGSPLHF.

V and J are TRBV15 and TRBJ2-7, with 8 bases that match TRBD2. Looked up from germline, CDR1 is LNHNV and CDR2 is YYDKDF (reference sequence). Trimming at V came to 1 base and at J to 4 bases, leaving 9 bases not matched to a gene. This CDR3 comprises 16 residues. The CDR3 sequence is CATSRAGGLGVYEQYF. CDR3 in DNA: TGTGCCACCAGCAGAGCGGGGGGGCTGGGGGTTTACGAGCAGTACTTC.

This clone is a singleton in its sample. The chain carries TRBV19 and TRBJ2-5, with 7 bases that match TRBD2. The germline V gene encodes CDR1 LNHDA and CDR2 SQIVND (reference sequence). The CDR3 contains 14 residues. The J segment lost 4 bases and the V segment lost 11 bases, leaving 13 bases of the junction unmatched. The CDR3, as DNA: TGTGCCTCGGGGAGGGCTCAGAGGGGAGAGACCCAGTACTTC. Protein sequence: CASGRAQRGETQYF.

J is TRBJ2-1 and V is TRBV4-1, with D tentatively TRBD1 (5 bases). Trimming cost V 3 bases and J 3 bases, with 12 bases left between them. This CDR3 has 15 residues. Germline V gene sequence: CDR1 MGHRA, CDR2 YSYEKL. This CDR3 reads CASSHRAVYYNEQFF. In DNA form, the CDR3 reads TGCGCCAGCAGCCACAGGGCTGTTTACTACAATGAGCAGTTCTTC.

Concerning this clone: Other DNA sequences in the sample encode the same CDR3. This chain joins TRBV6-5 and TRBJ2-2; a possible D gene is TRBD2 (6 bases). The CDR3 sequence is 12 residues long. The V gene's germline CDR1 is MNHEY and CDR2 SVGAGI. V was trimmed by 6 bases and J by 5 bases, leaving 7 bases between them. In DNA, the CDR3 is TGTGCCAGCAGCCGGGGGACCGGGGAGCTGTTTTTT. Encoded protein: CASSRGTGELFF.

The V and J genes are TRBV11-2 and TRBJ2-7, with 15 bases identical to TRBD2. CDR3 length: 15 amino acids. The V segment lost 0 bases and the J segment 6 bases; nucleotides outside the gene matches: 0. Germline loops: CDR1 SGHAT, CDR2 FQNNGV. DNA for the CDR3: TGTGCCAGCAGCTTAGAGGGACTAGCGGGGGGCGAGCAGTACTTC. Encoded protein: CASSLEGLAGGEQYF. Based on the CDR3 plus reference TRBV11-2 and TRBJ2-7, the full variable domain is EAGVAQSPRYKIIEKRQSVAFWCNPISGHATLYWYQQILGQGPKLLIQFQNNGVVDDSQLPKDRFSAERLKGVDSTLKIQPAKLEDSAVYLCASSLEGLAGGEQYFGPGTRLTVT.

The chain links TRBV14 to TRBJ1-6, with 7 bases lining up with TRBD1. Germline V gene lookup returns CDR1 SGHDN and CDR2 FVKESK. The V gene end was trimmed by 5 bases and the J gene end by 7 bases; junction bases not matched to a gene: 5. CDR3 length: 14 residues. CDR3 protein: CASSKGAGNSPLHF. CDR3 in DNA: TGTGCCAGCAGCAAGGGGGCAGGGAATTCACCCCTCCACTTT.